In its sample, the clone carrying this TCR beta chain was seen many times. Its antigen remains unidentified. Generation of TCR beta libraries employed quantitative 5'-RACE incorporating molecular barcodes. One entry per CDR3 protein results from TCRdb running MiXCR on the 5' RACE reads. The sample lists 100,000 to 150,000 distinct CDR3 sequences, 7% seen once, with 9% to 15% in the top ten. The data are from a study of CD8 T cells in ankylosing spondylitis. The study's findings and limits: Disease-associated clones were reportedly significantly overrepresented in matched ankylosing spondylitis synovial fluid.

The CDR3 sequence is 15 residues long. Germline V CDR1 and CDR2: SNHLY, FYNNEI. V lost 3 bases, J lost 3 bases, and 14 bases lay in between. Sequences were obtained from blood, either unsorted or a sorted T cell fraction (not recorded which). The sequence was obtained from a male donor with ankylosing spondylitis or in good health (not recorded which). The rearrangement uses TRBV2 and TRBJ1-1; no firm D call. This chain's CDR3 is CASSEVGPRYTEAFF. Written as DNA, the CDR3 is TGTGCCAGCAGTGAGGTTGGGCCGAGGTACACTGAAGCTTTCTTT.